The rows below give T cell receptor beta chains drawn from one sample of a study of radiotherapy plus CTLA-4 blockade in lung cancer. Assay used: immunoSEQ multiplex PCR; TCRdb lists only in-frame clones, some missing. Found here are about 73,000 clones, around 86% of them singletons; the top ten hold 40%. This sample comprised peripheral blood, obtained from a patient treated with radiotherapy plus ipilimumab. Receptors originate from a human donor with non-small cell lung cancer that progressed on radiotherapy plus ipilimumab. Both conserved end residues are part of each CDR3. The D gene is left open where the match is weak. Clone size is stated in some rows and not others, as once, few, many or a class when expanded.

clone size: once; D gene: TRBD1; J gene: TRBJ1-1; V gene: TRBV2; CDR3 length: 15; CDR3 DNA: TGTGCCAGCAGTGATCAGGGGGGTCTTTTTGGTGAAGCTTTCTTT; CDR3 protein: CASSDQGGLFGEAFF
clone size: -; D gene: -; J gene: TRBJ2-3; V gene: TRBV29-1; CDR3 length: 12; CDR3 DNA: TGCAGCGTTTTGACGAGCACAGATACGCAGTATTTT; CDR3 protein: CSVLTSTDTQYF
clone size: once; D gene: -; J gene: TRBJ2-5; V gene: TRBV7-9; CDR3 length: 14; CDR3 DNA: TGTGCCAGCAGCTTGAGGGTCCGCCAAGAGACCCAGTACTTC; CDR3 protein: CASSLRVRQETQYF
clone size: few; D gene: -; J gene: TRBJ2-5; V gene: TRBV30; CDR3 length: 13; CDR3 DNA: TGTGCCTGGAGCAGATCACGGGGGGAGACCCAGTACTTC; CDR3 protein: CAWSRSRGETQYF
clone size: -; D gene: TRBD2; J gene: TRBJ2-5; V gene: TRBV28; CDR3 length: 16; CDR3 DNA: TGTGCCAGCAGTTCCCCGACTAGCGACGGCCAAGAGACCCAGTACTTC; CDR3 protein: CASSSPTSDGQETQYF
clone size: -; D gene: TRBD2; J gene: TRBJ2-1; V gene: TRBV4-1; CDR3 length: 17; CDR3 DNA: TGCGCCAGCAGCCAAGCGGCTAGCGGGAGTTCTTACAATGAGCAGTTCTTC; CDR3 protein: CASSQAASGSSYNEQFF
clone size: -; D gene: TRBD2; J gene: TRBJ2-1; V gene: TRBV6-1; CDR3 length: 14; CDR3 DNA: TGTGCCACCGCCGGACTAGCGGGAGTAGGTGAGCAGTTCTTC; CDR3 protein: CATAGLAGVGEQFF
clone size: -; D gene: TRBD1; J gene: TRBJ2-1; V gene: TRBV6-5; CDR3 length: 13; CDR3 DNA: TGTGCCAGCGCGATACAGGGGTCTGGTGAGCAGTTCTTC; CDR3 protein: CASAIQGSGEQFF
clone size: -; D gene: TRBD1; J gene: TRBJ1-2; V gene: TRBV4-1; CDR3 length: 20; CDR3 DNA: TGCGCCAGCAGCCATCCCCGATCCGGGACAGGGTTAGGTGGTGACTATGGCTACACCTTC; CDR3 protein: CASSHPRSGTGLGGDYGYTF
clone size: -; D gene: -; J gene: TRBJ2-1; V gene: TRBV5-4; CDR3 length: 12; CDR3 DNA: TGTGCCAGCAGCCGCACCGGGACTTGGCAGTTCTTC; CDR3 protein: CASSRTGTWQFF
clone size: -; D gene: -; J gene: TRBJ2-3; V gene: TRBV7-7; CDR3 length: 14; CDR3 DNA: TGTGCTAGCAGCTTAATGACGGCTACAGATACGCAGTATTTT; CDR3 protein: CASSLMTATDTQYF
clone size: -; D gene: -; J gene: TRBJ2-7; V gene: TRBV5-6; CDR3 length: 15; CDR3 DNA: TGTGCCAGCAGCGGGGTTAGAGGGAGCTTCGACGAGCAGTACTTC; CDR3 protein: CASSGVRGSFDEQYF
clone size: -; D gene: -; J gene: TRBJ2-5; V gene: TRBV19; CDR3 length: 12; CDR3 DNA: TGTGCCAGTACCGGACCCCAAGAGACCCAGTACTTC; CDR3 protein: CASTGPQETQYF
clone size: -; D gene: -; J gene: TRBJ2-3; V gene: TRBV5-1; CDR3 length: 14; CDR3 DNA: TGCGCCAGCAGCTTGGGGACTTTACAAAATACGCAGTATTTT; CDR3 protein: CASSLGTLQNTQYF
clone size: -; D gene: -; J gene: TRBJ2-1; V gene: TRBV7-3; CDR3 length: 16; CDR3 DNA: TGTGCCAGCAGCTTTTACGGGGGCAGCTCCTACAATGAGCAGTTCTTC; CDR3 protein: CASSFYGGSSYNEQFF
clone size: -; D gene: TRBD1; J gene: TRBJ2-7; V gene: TRBV6-6; CDR3 length: 15; CDR3 DNA: TGTGCCAGCAGCGCACCGGGACAGGGATTACACGAGCAGTACTTC; CDR3 protein: CASSAPGQGLHEQYF
clone size: -; D gene: -; J gene: TRBJ1-5; V gene: TRBV19; CDR3 length: 12; CDR3 DNA: TGTGCCAGTACAGACGCCGATCAGCCCCAGCATTTT; CDR3 protein: CASTDADQPQHF
clone size: -; D gene: TRBD2; J gene: TRBJ2-2; V gene: TRBV7-9; CDR3 length: 15; CDR3 DNA: TGTGCCAGCGAACGAGCGGGGGAAAACACCGGGGAGCTGTTTTTT; CDR3 protein: CASERAGENTGELFF
clone size: -; D gene: -; J gene: TRBJ2-3; V gene: TRBV27; CDR3 length: 14; CDR3 DNA: TGTGCCAGCGCTTTCGAGACTAGCACAGATACGCAGTATTTT; CDR3 protein: CASAFETSTDTQYF
clone size: -; D gene: TRBD1; J gene: TRBJ1-2; V gene: TRBV2; CDR3 length: 14; CDR3 DNA: TGTGCCAACACCCGGGACAGGGGGCGTCGTGGCTACACCTTC; CDR3 protein: CANTRDRGRRGYTF
clone size: -; D gene: -; J gene: TRBJ2-5; V gene: TRBV27; CDR3 length: 15; CDR3 DNA: TGTGCCAGCAGTCCCCTACCTACGATCCAAGAGACCCAGTACTTC; CDR3 protein: CASSPLPTIQETQYF
clone size: -; D gene: TRBD1; J gene: TRBJ1-1; V gene: TRBV5-6; CDR3 length: 16; CDR3 DNA: TGTGCCAGCAGCTTAACTCCGGGACAGGGGAACACTGAAGCTTTCTTT; CDR3 protein: CASSLTPGQGNTEAFF
clone size: -; D gene: -; J gene: TRBJ1-1; V gene: TRBV6-1; CDR3 length: 13; CDR3 DNA: TGTGCCAGCAGGAGGACGGCGAACACTGAAGCTTTCTTT; CDR3 protein: CASRRTANTEAFF
clone size: -; D gene: -; J gene: TRBJ2-7; V gene: TRBV7-2; CDR3 length: 14; CDR3 DNA: TGTGCCAGCAGCTTAGCAGGGCCGCCCTACGAGCAGTACTTC; CDR3 protein: CASSLAGPPYEQYF
clone size: -; D gene: -; J gene: TRBJ2-1; V gene: TRBV18; CDR3 length: 16; CDR3 DNA: TGTGCCAGCTCCCTGGCCGGGGCAATCGCCTACAATGAGCAGTTCTTC; CDR3 protein: CASSLAGAIAYNEQFF
clone size: -; D gene: -; J gene: TRBJ2-7; V gene: TRBV28; CDR3 length: 13; CDR3 DNA: TGTGCCAGCAGTTTCACCAGCCCCTACGAGCAGTACTTC; CDR3 protein: CASSFTSPYEQYF
clone size: -; D gene: -; J gene: TRBJ2-1; V gene: TRBV6-5; CDR3 length: 12; CDR3 DNA: TGTGCCAGTAAGGACGGTAACAATGAGCAGTTCTTC; CDR3 protein: CASKDGNNEQFF
clone size: -; D gene: TRBD1; J gene: TRBJ2-5; V gene: TRBV5-1; CDR3 length: 16; CDR3 DNA: TGCGCCAGCAGCTTGCGCGACAGGGGGCCTCAAGAGACCCAGTACTTC; CDR3 protein: CASSLRDRGPQETQYF
clone size: -; D gene: TRBD2; J gene: TRBJ2-2; V gene: TRBV25-1; CDR3 length: 17; CDR3 DNA: TGTGCCAGCAGTCCCCCTGCTAGCGGAACGAACACCGGGGAGCTGTTTTTT; CDR3 protein: CASSPPASGTNTGELFF
clone size: -; D gene: TRBD2; J gene: TRBJ2-1; V gene: TRBV5-1; CDR3 length: 15; CDR3 DNA: TGCGCCAGTCGACTAGCGGGAGAGTCCTACAATGAGCAGTTCTTC; CDR3 protein: CASRLAGESYNEQFF
clone size: -; D gene: TRBD1; J gene: TRBJ1-1; V gene: TRBV2; CDR3 length: 13; CDR3 DNA: TGTGCCAGCAGTGGAGGGGGCGGGACTGAAGCTTTCTTT; CDR3 protein: CASSGGGGTEAFF
clone size: -; D gene: -; J gene: TRBJ2-1; V gene: TRBV11-2; CDR3 length: 13; CDR3 DNA: TGTGCCAGCAGCTTAAGTAAGGGGTATGAGCAGTTCTTC; CDR3 protein: CASSLSKGYEQFF
clone size: -; D gene: TRBD2; J gene: TRBJ2-3; V gene: TRBV7-3; CDR3 length: 17; CDR3 DNA: TGTGCCAGCAGCTTAAGACCCAGCGGGACTGGCACAGATACGCAGTATTTT; CDR3 protein: CASSLRPSGTGTDTQYF
clone size: -; D gene: TRBD2; J gene: TRBJ2-7; V gene: TRBV27; CDR3 length: 15; CDR3 DNA: TGTGCCAGCAGTTTACAACTAGCGTTGCCCCACGAGCAGTACTTC; CDR3 protein: CASSLQLALPHEQYF
clone size: -; D gene: -; J gene: TRBJ2-1; V gene: TRBV6-9; CDR3 length: 12; CDR3 DNA: TGTGCCAGCAGACTACAGGATAATGAGCAGTTCTTC; CDR3 protein: CASRLQDNEQFF
clone size: -; D gene: -; J gene: TRBJ2-5; V gene: TRBV7-2; CDR3 length: 15; CDR3 DNA: TGTGCCAGCAGCTTAGTGGGGGGAGAAGAAGGGACCCAGTACTTC; CDR3 protein: CASSLVGGEEGTQYF